The 25 T cell receptor beta chains presented below share a single source sample, sequenced in a study of molecular identifiers for immune sequencing clone quantification. TCRdb independently ran MiXCR on the PCR reads; one entry per CDR3 protein. This table has over 85,000 distinct CDR3 sequences, 20% to 30% appearing once. Input material: naive CD8+ T cells from blood, with Jurkat cell RNA spiked in. This sample's subset: FACS-sorted CD8+CD4-CCR7+CD45RA+ naive T cells. These TCRs come from a human donor in good health. Some libraries in this study had Jurkat cell RNA spiked in.

In this sample, this clonotype turned up many times. This chain uses TRBV4-3 with TRBJ2-4, with D possibly being TRBD1 (6 bases). Germline V gene data show CDR1 as LGHNA and CDR2 as YSLEER. V gave up 5 bases and J gave up 8 bases, with 19 bases separating them. The CDR3 extends over 15 amino acids. CDR3 coding DNA: TGCGCCAGCAGCGTCAGGGGCTCAAACTCAGACATTCAGTACTTC. This encodes CASSVRGSNSDIQYF.

This clonotype was counted only a few times. The chain recombines TRBV6-2 or TRBV6-3 with TRBJ2-2; D remains unclear. CDR3 size: 13 residues. Trimming stripped 3 bases from V and 6 bases from J, with 8 bases between. Germline CDR1 MNHEY, CDR2 SVGEGT. CDR3 coding DNA: TGTGCCAGCAGTTATTATGGGCCCGGGGAGCTGTTTTTT. Translation gives CASSYYGPGELFF.

Ten or more counts support this clonotype. This chain uses TRBV29-1 with TRBJ1-2, with 8 bases aligning to TRBD1. Germline assignment: CDR1 SQVTM and CDR2 ANQGSEA. The CDR3 totals 14 residues. The J segment lost 7 bases and the V segment lost 3 bases, leaving 10 bases of the junction unmatched. The CDR3 DNA is TGCAGCGTTGATTCCGGACAGGGAATTCGTGGCTACACCTTC. It translates to CSVDSGQGIRGYTF.

As regards this clonotype: This may be a read error: a much more frequent sequence differs by one nucleotide. This sequence joins TRBV12-3 or TRBV12-4 and TRBJ2-3; no clear D gene. The CDR3 length is 15 residues. The V end was cut by 5 bases, the J end by 2 bases, with 14 bases between. CDR3 in DNA: TGTGCCAGCAGTCTTCTCAAATCTACCACAGATACGCAGTATTTT. It is translated as CASSLLKSTTDTQYF.

V gene TRBV19 combines with J gene TRBJ1-5; D is unresolved. V lost 1 base and J 6 bases, leaving 4 bases between the germline ends. This CDR3 comprises 12 residues. Germline V lookup: CDR1 LNHDA, CDR2 SQIVND (reference sequence). CDR3 nucleotide sequence: TGTGCCAGTAGTATAGGGGCTCAGCCCCAGCATTTT. It specifies CASSIGAQPQHF.

The V and J genes are TRBV11-2 and TRBJ1-1; TRBD1 matches 9 bases. V lost 5 bases, J lost 5 bases, and 6 bases stayed unmatched. The CDR3 length is 14 residues. CDR1 is SGHAT, CDR2 FQNNGV, per germline. The CDR3 DNA is TGTGCCAGCAGCCCGGGGACAGGGCGGACTGAAGCTTTCTTT. This sequence encodes CASSPGTGRTEAFF.

The chain is built from TRBV29-1 and TRBJ1-1; D is uncertain. The germline CDR1 and CDR2 sequences are SQVTM and ANQGSEA. V was trimmed by 3 bases and J by 6 bases, leaving 11 bases between them. This CDR3 comprises 12 residues. CDR3 protein: CSVEGNKAEAFF. Here the CDR3 DNA reads TGCAGCGTTGAGGGCAACAAAGCTGAAGCTTTCTTT.

The genes are TRBV11-2 and TRBJ2-3; 7 nucleotides line up with TRBD2. Germline CDR1 SGHAT, CDR2 FQNNGV. This CDR3 has 17 residues. J was trimmed by 0 bases and V by 2 bases; bases with no gene match: 8. The CDR3 region has the DNA TGTGCCAGCAGCTTAACAGCGGGAATCCCTAGCACAGATACGCAGTATTTT. Translation gives CASSLTAGIPSTDTQYF.

The chain links TRBV7-9 to TRBJ2-7; maybe TRBD1 (5 bases). The CDR3 has 13 amino acids. CDR1 and CDR2 (germline): SEHNR, FQNEAQ (reference sequence). V was trimmed by 4 bases and J by 1 base, leaving 8 bases between them. The CDR3 bases are TGTGCCAGCAGCTCGGACAAGTCCTACGAGCAGTACTTC. Its translation: CASSSDKSYEQYF.

This clonotype was observed a few times. The chain joins TRBV11-2 to TRBJ2-1; D unclear. CDR1 is SGHAT and CDR2 is FQNNGV in the germline V gene. The germline V and J ends were trimmed by 1 base and 5 bases, with 6 bases remaining between them. The CDR3 covers 13 residues. The CDR3 DNA reads TGTGCCAGCAGCTTAGTGACCAACAATGAGCAGTTCTTC. The encoded protein is CASSLVTNNEQFF.

In regard to this clonotype: Germline is not matched at one junction end, which may reflect a read error. This chain connects TRBV28 to TRBJ1-4; D unresolved. The CDR3 consists of 14 residues. Germline lookup yields CDR1 MDHEN and CDR2 SYDVKM. The CDR3 DNA is TGTGCCGGCAGCCCGGAGGCCTTTAGTGAGAGACTGTTTTTT. This gives the protein CAGSPEAFSERLFF. The complete variable domain, with remaining parts taken from reference TRBV28 and TRBJ1-4, reads DVKVTQSSRYLVKRTGEKVFLECVQDMDHENMFWYRQDPGLGLRLIYFSYDVKMKEKGDIPEGYSVSREKKERFSLILESASTNQTSMYLCAGSPEAFSERLFFGSGTQLSVL.

The CDR3 DNA reads TGTGCCAGCAGCTTGAGAGGGAGGGGTACAGATACGCAGTATTTT. This gives the protein CASSLRGRGTDTQYF. The chain links TRBV5-8 to TRBJ2-3; 7 bases are a match to TRBD2. With 1 base clipped from V and 3 bases from J, the junction kept 5 bases outside the gene matches. The CDR3 sequence is 15 residues long. The germline gives CDR1 SGHTS, CDR2 YDEGEE.

On this clonotype: Here the CDR3 omits its conserved ending phenylalanine or tryptophan, so a read error is the likely source. The chain employs TRBV4-3 and TRBJ1-5; no reliable D call. The CDR3 is 13 residues long. Per germline, CDR1 LGHNA and CDR2 YSLEER. V was cut by 4 bases and J by 4 bases, with 8 bases left in between. DNA of the CDR3: TGCGCCAGCAGCCGCTTTCGGAATCAGCCCCAGCATCTT. Translated, it gives CASSRFRNQPQHL.

This clonotype was counted at least ten times. This chain connects TRBV20-1 to TRBJ1-5; possible D gene TRBD1, 5 bases. Per germline, CDR1 DFQATT and CDR2 SNEGSKA (reference sequence). The germline V and J ends were trimmed by 7 bases and 3 bases, with 19 bases remaining between them. This CDR3 is built from 15 residues. The CDR3 DNA reads TGCAGTGTCGGGGAATGGACAATAGACAATCAGCCCCAGCATTTT. Its translation: CSVGEWTIDNQPQHF.

In its sample, this clonotype was seen once. This rearrangement joins TRBV29-1 to TRBJ2-1, with TRBD1 identical over 7 bases. The trim removed 7 bases at V and 0 bases at J, leaving 6 bases unmatched. The germline CDR1 and CDR2 sequences are SQVTM and ANQGSEA. This CDR3 has 14 amino acids. Here the CDR3 DNA reads TGCAGCGGACCAGGGGGTAGCTCCTACAATGAGCAGTTCTTC. This codes for CSGPGGSSYNEQFF.

This clonotype appeared many times. The chain combines TRBV15 with TRBJ2-3, with 7 bases matching TRBD1. J gave up 0 bases and V 4 bases, and 13 bases lay outside the gene matches. CDR3 length equals 18 residues. Germline V gene sequence: CDR1 LNHNV, CDR2 YYDKDF (reference sequence). In DNA form, the CDR3 reads TGTGCCACCAGCACCGAAAAGGGGACAGCTACTAGCACAGATACGCAGTATTTT. It yields the protein CATSTEKGTATSTDTQYF.

The gene calls are TRBV30 and TRBJ2-1; tentative D call: TRBD1 (5 bases). The CDR3 contains 13 residues. Germline V CDR1 and CDR2: GTSNPN, SVGIG (reference sequence). V shed 1 base and J shed 6 bases, with 10 bases lying between them. CDR3 in amino acids: CAWSANRINEQFF. As DNA, the CDR3 is TGTGCCTGGAGTGCTAACAGGATCAATGAGCAGTTCTTC.

At least ten counts were recorded for this clonotype. The chain combines TRBV7-8 with TRBJ1-5; a possible D gene is TRBD1 (5 bases). The V end was cut by 4 bases, the J end by 8 bases, with 18 bases between. Per germline, CDR1 SGHVS and CDR2 FQNEAQ. This CDR3 comprises 15 residues. The CDR3 here is CASSSGDSPGEPQHF. CDR3 nucleotide sequence: TGTGCCAGCAGCTCGGGGGACTCTCCGGGTGAGCCCCAGCATTTT.

The CDR3 DNA is TGTGCCAGCAGCACAGCGGAGTCACTAGACAGGTCCTACAATGAGCAGTTCTTC. Translation gives CASSTAESLDRSYNEQFF. The rearrangement joins TRBV21-1 to TRBJ2-1; the table's D call of TRBD2 was not tested on the DNA. TRBV21-1 is a pseudogene segment. The CDR3 runs 18 residues.

The chain links TRBV5-1 to TRBJ2-3; the D is unclear. The CDR3 runs 15 residues. The V end lost 7 bases, the J end lost 0 bases, and 15 bases lay between the germline ends. Germline lookup yields CDR1 SGHRS and CDR2 YFSETQ. CDR3 sequence reads: CASATWPDSTDTQYF. CDR3 DNA sequence: TGCGCCAGCGCCACCTGGCCTGATAGCACAGATACGCAGTATTTT. Supplemented by reference TRBV5-1 and TRBJ2-3, the full variable domain reads KAGVTQTPRYLIKTRGQQVTLSCSPISGHRSVSWYQQTPGQGLQFLFEYFSETQRNKGNFPGRFSGRQFSNSRSEMNVSTLELGDSALYLCASATWPDSTDTQYFGPGTRLTVL.

DNA for the CDR3: TGTGCCAGCAGCCCTCGACTAGAATCTTTCGAGCAGTACTTC. Encoded protein: CASSPRLESFEQYF. J is TRBJ2-7 and V is TRBV28; D possibly corresponds to TRBD2 (6 bases). Germline V gene data show CDR1 as MDHEN and CDR2 as SYDVKM. The CDR3 has 14 residues. V lost 6 bases and J lost 6, with 18 bases in between.

This clonotype was detected only a few times. This rearrangement joins TRBV12-3 or TRBV12-4 to TRBJ1-2; no definite D call. The CDR3 length is 13 residues. V was trimmed by 6 bases and J by 4 bases, leaving 12 bases between them. As DNA, the CDR3 is TGTGCCAGCAGGGAGACAAATTCCTATGGCTACACCTTC. Translation: CASRETNSYGYTF.

This clonotype has only a few counts. The gene calls are TRBV27 and TRBJ2-7; 9 nucleotides agree with TRBD2. The CDR3 consists of 16 residues. The J segment lost 1 base and the V segment lost 5 bases, leaving 9 bases of the junction unmatched. Germline assignment: CDR1 MNHEY and CDR2 SMNVEV (reference sequence). The chain's CDR3 is CASSPIAGAQSYEQYF. The CDR3 DNA follows: TGTGCCAGCAGTCCGATAGCGGGGGCCCAGTCCTACGAGCAGTACTTC.

There are many counts of this clonotype. The rearrangement uses TRBV6-1 and TRBJ2-2; 7 bases fit TRBD1. The J segment lost 7 bases and the V segment lost 6 bases, leaving 14 bases of the junction unmatched. The germline V gene has CDR1 MNHNS and CDR2 SASEGT. This CDR3 has 16 amino acids. As DNA, the CDR3 is TGTGCCAGCAGCAAACTTGACAGGGTGGTGAGCGGGGAGCTGTTTTTT. Translated: CASSKLDRVVSGELFF.

This clonotype has at least ten counts. The chain combines TRBV11-2 with TRBJ2-3; 9 bases match TRBD2. CDR3 length: 16 residues. V shed 4 bases, J shed 1 base, and the junction held 6 bases outside the gene matches. Germline V gene lookup returns CDR1 SGHAT and CDR2 FQNNGV. Here the CDR3 reads CASSSGTSRGTDTQYF. The CDR3 DNA follows: TGTGCCAGCAGCTCGGGGACTAGCAGGGGCACAGATACGCAGTATTTT. The full variable domain, completed using reference TRBV11-2 and TRBJ2-3, is EAGVAQSPRYKIIEKRQSVAFWCNPISGHATLYWYQQILGQGPKLLIQFQNNGVVDDSQLPKDRFSAERLKGVDSTLKIQPAKLEDSAVYLCASSSGTSRGTDTQYFGPGTRLTVL.